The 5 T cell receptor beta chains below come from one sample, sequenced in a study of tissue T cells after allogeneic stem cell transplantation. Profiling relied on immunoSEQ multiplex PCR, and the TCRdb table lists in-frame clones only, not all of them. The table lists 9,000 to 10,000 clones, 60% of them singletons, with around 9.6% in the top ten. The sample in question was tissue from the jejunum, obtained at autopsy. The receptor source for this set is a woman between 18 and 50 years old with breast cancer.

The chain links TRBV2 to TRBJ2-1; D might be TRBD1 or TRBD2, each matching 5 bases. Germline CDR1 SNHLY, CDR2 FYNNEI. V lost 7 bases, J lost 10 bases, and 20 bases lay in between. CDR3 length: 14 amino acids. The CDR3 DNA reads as TGTGCCAGCAAGGGGCGGGTGACTCTTGGGGAGCAGTTCTTC. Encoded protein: CASKGRVTLGEQFF.

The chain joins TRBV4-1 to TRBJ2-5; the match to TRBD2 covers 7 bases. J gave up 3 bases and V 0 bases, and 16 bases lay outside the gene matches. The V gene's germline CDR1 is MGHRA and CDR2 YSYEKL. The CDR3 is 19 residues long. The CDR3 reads CASSQEKFRPAGTKETQYF. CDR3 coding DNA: TGCGCCAGCAGCCAAGAAAAGTTCCGGCCAGCGGGAACCAAAGAGACCCAGTACTTC.

Here the CDR3 reads CASSLGSGNYGYTF. CDR3 DNA sequence: TGTGCCAGCAGCTTAGGTTCAGGCAACTATGGCTACACCTTC. J is TRBJ1-2 and V is TRBV7-9; D uncertain. Germline V gives CDR1 SEHNR, CDR2 FQNEAQ (reference sequence). V gave up 1 base and J gave up 2 bases, with 8 bases separating them. CDR3 length: 14 residues. The complete variable domain, with remaining parts taken from reference TRBV7-9 and TRBJ1-2, reads DTGVSQNPRHKITKRGQNVTFRCDPISEHNRLYWYRQTLGQGPEFLTYFQNEAQLEKSRLLSDRFSAERPKGSFSTLEIQRTEQGDSAMYLCASSLGSGNYGYTFGSGTRLTVV.

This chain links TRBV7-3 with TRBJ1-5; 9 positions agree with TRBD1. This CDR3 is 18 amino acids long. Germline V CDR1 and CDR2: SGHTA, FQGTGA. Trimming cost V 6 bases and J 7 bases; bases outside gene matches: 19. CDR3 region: CASSLTPTGTGNRQPQHF. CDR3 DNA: TGTGCCAGCAGTCTCACTCCTACCGGGACAGGGAATCGGCAGCCCCAGCATTTT.

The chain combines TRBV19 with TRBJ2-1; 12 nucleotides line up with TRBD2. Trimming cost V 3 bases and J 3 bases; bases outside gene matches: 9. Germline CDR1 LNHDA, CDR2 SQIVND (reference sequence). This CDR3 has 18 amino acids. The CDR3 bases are TGTGCCAGTAGTATGACACTAGCGGGAGGCCGGATCTACAATGAGCAGTTCTTC. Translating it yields CASSMTLAGGRIYNEQFF.